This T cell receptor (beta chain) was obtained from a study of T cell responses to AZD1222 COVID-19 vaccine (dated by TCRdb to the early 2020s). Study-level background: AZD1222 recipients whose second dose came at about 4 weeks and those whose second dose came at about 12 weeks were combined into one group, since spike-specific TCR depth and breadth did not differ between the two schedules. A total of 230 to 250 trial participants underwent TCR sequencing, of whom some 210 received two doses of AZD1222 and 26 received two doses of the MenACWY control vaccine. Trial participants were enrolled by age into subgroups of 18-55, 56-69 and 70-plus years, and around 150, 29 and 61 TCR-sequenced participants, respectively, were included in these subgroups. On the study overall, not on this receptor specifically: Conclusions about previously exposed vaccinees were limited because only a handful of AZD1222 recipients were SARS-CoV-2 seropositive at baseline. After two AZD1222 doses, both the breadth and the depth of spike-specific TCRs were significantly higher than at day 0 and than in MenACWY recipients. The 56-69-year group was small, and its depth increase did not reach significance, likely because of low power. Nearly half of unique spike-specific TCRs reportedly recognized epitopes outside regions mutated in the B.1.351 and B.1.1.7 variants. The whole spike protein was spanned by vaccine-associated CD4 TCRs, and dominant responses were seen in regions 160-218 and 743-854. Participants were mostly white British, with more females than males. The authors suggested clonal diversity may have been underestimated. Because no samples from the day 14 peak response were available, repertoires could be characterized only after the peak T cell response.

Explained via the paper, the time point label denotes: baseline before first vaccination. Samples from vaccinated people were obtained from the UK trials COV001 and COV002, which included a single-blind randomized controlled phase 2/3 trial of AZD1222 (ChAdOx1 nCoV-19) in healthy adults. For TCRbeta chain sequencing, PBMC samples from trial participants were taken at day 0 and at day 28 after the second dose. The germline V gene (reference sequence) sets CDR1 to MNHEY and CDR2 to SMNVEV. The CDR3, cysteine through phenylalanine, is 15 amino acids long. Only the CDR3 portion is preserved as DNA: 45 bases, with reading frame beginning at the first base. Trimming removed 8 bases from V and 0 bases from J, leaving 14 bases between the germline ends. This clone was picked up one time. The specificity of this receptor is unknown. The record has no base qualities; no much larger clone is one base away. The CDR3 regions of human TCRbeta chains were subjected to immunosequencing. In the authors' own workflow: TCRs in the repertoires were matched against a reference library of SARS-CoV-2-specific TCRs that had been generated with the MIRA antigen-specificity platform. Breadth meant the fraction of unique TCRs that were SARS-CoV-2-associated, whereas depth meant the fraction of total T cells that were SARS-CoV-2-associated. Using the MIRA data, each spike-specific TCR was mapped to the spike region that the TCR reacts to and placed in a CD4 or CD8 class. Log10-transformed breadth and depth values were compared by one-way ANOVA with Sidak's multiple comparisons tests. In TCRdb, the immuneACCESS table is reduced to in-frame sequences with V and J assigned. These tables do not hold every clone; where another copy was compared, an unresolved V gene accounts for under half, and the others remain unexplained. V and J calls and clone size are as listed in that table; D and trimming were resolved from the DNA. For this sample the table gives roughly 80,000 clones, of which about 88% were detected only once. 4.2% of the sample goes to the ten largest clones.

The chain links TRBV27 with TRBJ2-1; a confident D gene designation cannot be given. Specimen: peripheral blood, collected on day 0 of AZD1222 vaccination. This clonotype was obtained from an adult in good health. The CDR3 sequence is CASGGSYSSYNEQFF. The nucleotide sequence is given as TGTGCCAGCGGCGGCAGCTATAGCTCCTACAATGAGCAGTTCTTC.